Included here is one T cell receptor (beta chain) sequence, with context. Its antigen is still unknown. Base qualities are not recorded, but no much larger clone differs from it by a single base. Sequencing of the TRB variable region was done with the immunoSEQ hsTCRB v3.0 assay at survey level resolution. The targeted TRB sequencing depth was roughly 40,000-55,000 T-cell genomes per sample. TRB libraries were pooled and sequenced on an Illumina MiSeq using a v3 150-cycle kit. For the original study's pipeline: Repertoire analysis was run in R within a reproducible Nextflow workflow that covered QC, data transformation and analysis. LymphoSeq2, an R package for AIRR-Seq data exploration, was used to implement custom analyses. A handful of samples that produced fewer than 5000 total TRB sequences were removed, so fewer than 200 HIV repertoires were analyzed. Among the roughly 200 retained HIV repertoires, some 60 were collected before ART initiation and 129 after ART initiation. Repertoires were downsampled to 5000 TRB nucleotide sequences, and summary statistics were averaged over 100 downsampling iterations. The analysis kept only TRB sequences whose CDR3 regions were at least seven amino acids long. Diversity was assessed using a clonality score derived from Shannon entropy and using the Gini coefficient. In the repertoire networks, any two of the top 5000 CDR3 amino acid sequences were connected whenever the two sequences differed by an edit distance of one. GLIPH2 predicted antigen specificity groups and MHC restriction for TRB CDR3 amino acid sequences. To flag known CMV, EBV, HIV or tissue antigen associations, CDR3 amino acid sequences were matched against VDJdb and McPAS-TCR. Pre-ART, post-ART and control groups were compared with Wilcoxon signed-rank tests and Holm-Bonferroni correction. TCRdb limited this immuneACCESS table to in-frame rearrangements with V and J called. A share of clones is missing; checked studies link under half to unresolved V genes, and the rest is unexplained. The V and J calls and clone size are taken from that table; D and trimming were inferred from the DNA. The sample records some 35,000 clones, over 70% of which are singletons. The ten largest clones take up under 7.5% of the sample.

The entry originates in a study of long-term antiretroviral therapy in people with HIV (dated by TCRdb to the early 2020s). Regarding the study in general: The earliest samples were collected about a decade before the 2015 WHO recommendation for immediate ART, when ART was typically delayed until CD4 counts fell. No cross-contamination during QIAcube processing was shown when test extractions of a monoclonal T-cell line were performed alongside approximately 32 polyclonal samples. Among the 25 to 35 participants with HIV, more than ten were female. A total of 150 to 200 cryopreserved PBMC samples came from 25 to 35 adults with confirmed HIV infection and were collected serially over a mean of roughly six years (range 1-12). A retrospective serial study tested whether changes in peripheral blood TRB repertoire composition and diversity were associated with ART initiation and durable HIV suppression. Overall study results and their limits: Because PBMC availability was limited, only the TCR beta chain was sequenced, with no alpha chain pairing. Because pre-ART samples had limited cell numbers, unsorted PBMC were profiled rather than sorted CD4+ and CD8+ T cells. Expanded TRB clones identified before ART initiation dominated the repertoire across all time points, though the dominance fluctuated and decreased in many PLHIV after ART. Starting ART was linked to a significant rise in TRB diversity, yet even after long-term ART the diversity remained significantly lower than in transplant donor controls. Compared with controls, HIV repertoires had narrower CDR3 length ranges, and the network structure pointed to an antigen-experienced repertoire that shifted only slightly toward naive after ART. The samples span the years 2004 to 2017, and the ART regimens used at that time may not be as effective as current regimens. Inferences about post-ART repertoire changes are limited because no data were available on ART adherence, viral resistance or therapy changes.

CDR1 and CDR2, looked up from the germline V gene, are WSHSY and SAAADI. CDR3 length: 13 amino acids, cysteine to phenylalanine. Of all the DNA, just the CDR3 is kept, 39 bases in frame from base 1. Trimmed from V: 7 bases; trimmed from J: 7 bases; junction bases lacking a gene match: 2. To be included, a participant needed at least one PBMC sample from before ART initiation plus at least two post-ART samples. Treatment was received in the United States of America by all participants with HIV. Cryopreserved samples of 1-10 million PBMC were thawed and washed before DNA extraction. At the time of the earliest PBMC sample, participants with HIV were aged between roughly 20 and 54 years. Each participant contributed PBMC samples from 1-4 timepoints before ART initiation and 2-8 timepoints after ART initiation, with a median of 7 samples. Serial HIV viral load, CD4+ T-cell count, ART history and demographic data were obtained for every participant. Genomic DNA was extracted from unsorted PBMC with a Qiagen kit on a QIAcube, processed in batches of 12 samples.

In this chain, TRBV10-2 is recombined with TRBJ2-1; TRBD2 aligns with 12 central bases. This sequence originates from a man aged 18 to 29 with HIV. The source material was unsorted PBMCs, sampled 0.6 years after starting antiretroviral therapy. Read as DNA, the sequence is TGCGCCAGCAAGACTAGCGGGAGTAATGAGCAGTTCTTC. It is translated as CASKTSGSNEQFF.